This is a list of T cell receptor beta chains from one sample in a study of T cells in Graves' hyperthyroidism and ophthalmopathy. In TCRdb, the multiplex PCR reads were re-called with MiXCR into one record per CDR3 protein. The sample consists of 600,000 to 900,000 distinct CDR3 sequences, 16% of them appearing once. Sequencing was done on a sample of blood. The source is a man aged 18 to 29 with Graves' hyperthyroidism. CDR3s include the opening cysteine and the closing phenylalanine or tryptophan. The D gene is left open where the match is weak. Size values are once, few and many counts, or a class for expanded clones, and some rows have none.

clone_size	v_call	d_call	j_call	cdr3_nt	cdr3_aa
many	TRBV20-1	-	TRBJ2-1	TGCAGTGCTAGATCCCCTAGCGATGAGCAGTTCTTC	CSARSPSDEQFF
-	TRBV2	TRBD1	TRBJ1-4	TGTGCCAGCACCACGACCCGGACAGGGGGAAAACTGTTTTTT	CASTTTRTGGKLFF
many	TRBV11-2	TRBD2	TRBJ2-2	TGTGCCAGCAGCTCCAGGACTAGCGGAGGAACAGGGACCGGGGAGCTGTTTTTT	CASSSRTSGGTGTGELFF
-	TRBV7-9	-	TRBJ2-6	TGTGCCAGCAGTAGTGAGGGAAAAGGGGCCAACGTCCTGACTTTC	CASSSEGKGANVLTF
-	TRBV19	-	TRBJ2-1	TGTGCCAGTAGTATCCGGCTAGTTGGAGGTGAGCAGTTCTTC	CASSIRLVGGEQFF
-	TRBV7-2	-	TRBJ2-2	TGTGCCAGCAGCTTTTGGGGGAACACCGGGGAGCTGTTTTTT	CASSFWGNTGELFF
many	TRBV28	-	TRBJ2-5	TGTGCCAGCAGCTCGGAAGAGGGTAGCTTAGTTATCGAGACCCAGTACTTC	CASSSEEGSLVIETQYF
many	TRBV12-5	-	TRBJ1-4	TGTGCTACAAGGACGGGCGACGAAAAACTGTTTTTT	CATRTGDEKLFF
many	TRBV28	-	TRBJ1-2	TGTGCCAGCAGTTTAGGCCAAAGGGGGAACCGGGATGGCTACACCTTC	CASSLGQRGNRDGYTF
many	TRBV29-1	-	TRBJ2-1	TGCAGCGCCCCCCTACTAGCACTAAGGGTGGGTGAGCAGTTCTTC	CSAPLLALRVGEQFF
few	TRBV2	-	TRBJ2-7	TGTGCCAGCAGTGAAGCGGGGGCCGACTACGAGCAGTACTTC	CASSEAGADYEQYF
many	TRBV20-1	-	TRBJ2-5	TGCAGTGCTCCAACCGACAGGCAAGAGACCCAGTACTTC	CSAPTDRQETQYF
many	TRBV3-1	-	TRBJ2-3	TGTGCCAGCAGCCAAGAGTTAGCTCGAGGCACAGATACGCAGTATTTT	CASSQELARGTDTQYF
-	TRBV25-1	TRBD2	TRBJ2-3	TGTGCCAGCAGTCTAGAGCGGGAGAAGGCTTACACAGATACGCAGTATTTT	CASSLEREKAYTDTQYF
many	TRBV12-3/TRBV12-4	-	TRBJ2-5	TGTGCCAGCCGCCTCGAGGGCTGGAGGGAGTACTTC	CASRLEGWREYF
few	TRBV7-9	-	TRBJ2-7	TGTGCCAGCAGCTTAGTTAGCGGTCCTCACGAGCAGTACTTC	CASSLVSGPHEQYF
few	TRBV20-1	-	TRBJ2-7	TGCAGTGCTAGAAAATTCGACGGCTCCTACGAGCAGTACTTC	CSARKFDGSYEQYF
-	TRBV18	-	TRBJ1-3	TGTGCCAGCTCACCACCCGGGACAAGAAGGTCTGGAAACACCATATATTTT	CASSPPGTRRSGNTIYF
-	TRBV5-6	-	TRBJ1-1	TGTGCCAGCAGCTTGTTGGGGCGGGTATCGTCTGAAGCTTTCTTT	CASSLLGRVSSEAFF
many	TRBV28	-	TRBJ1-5	TGTGCCAGCAGGCCTATCTGGACGGGCCGGCCCCAGCATTTT	CASRPIWTGRPQHF
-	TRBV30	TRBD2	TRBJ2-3	TGTGCCTGGAGTGAGACTAGCGGGATCATGTCAGATACGCAGTATTTT	CAWSETSGIMSDTQYF
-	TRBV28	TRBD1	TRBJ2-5	TGTGCCAGCAGTCCTTCCACAGGGGGGTTTCAAGAGACCCAGTACTTC	CASSPSTGGFQETQYF
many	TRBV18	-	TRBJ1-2	TGTGCCAGCTCACCGATGGAGTGGGGGTTTATGATTAGTGGCTACACCTTC	CASSPMEWGFMISGYTF
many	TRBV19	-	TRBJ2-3	TGTGCCAGTAGTATGGACGGGTGGCAAGATACGCAGTATTTT	CASSMDGWQDTQYF
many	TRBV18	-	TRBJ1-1	TGTGCCAGCTCACCACGCGACAGTATAGGGACTGAAGCTTTCTTT	CASSPRDSIGTEAFF
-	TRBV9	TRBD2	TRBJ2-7	TGTGCCAGCAGCGTAGCAGGAGCGGGAGGTCGGGAGCAGTACTTC	CASSVAGAGGREQYF
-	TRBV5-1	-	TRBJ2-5	TGCGCCAGCGTTGAGGGCAATCCCCCGGAGGAGACCCAGTACTTC	CASVEGNPPEETQYF
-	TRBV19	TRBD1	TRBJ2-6	TGTGCCAGTAGTGCTCGCGGACAGGCGATCTCTGGGGCCAACGTCCTGACTTTC	CASSARGQAISGANVLTF
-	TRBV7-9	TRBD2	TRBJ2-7	TGTACCAGCAGCTTCAAGACTAGCGGGGGCGAGCAGTACTTC	CTSSFKTSGGEQYF
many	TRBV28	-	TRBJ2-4	TGTGCCTGCCAGTCGGGGAAAAACATTCAGTACTTC	CACQSGKNIQYF
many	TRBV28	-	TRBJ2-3	TGTGCCAGCAGTTTAACCCAGGTACCGAGCACAGATACGCAGTATTTT	CASSLTQVPSTDTQYF
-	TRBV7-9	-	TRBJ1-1	TGTGCCAGCAGCTTAGACGGCTGGAACACTGAAGCTTTCTTT	CASSLDGWNTEAFF
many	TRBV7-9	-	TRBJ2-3	TGTGCCAGCAGCTTAGCAGAGGGAACCCGCACAGATACGCAGTATTTT	CASSLAEGTRTDTQYF
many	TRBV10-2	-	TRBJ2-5	TGCGCCAGCAGTGTTCAGCGGGCGCAAGAGACCCAGTACTTC	CASSVQRAQETQYF
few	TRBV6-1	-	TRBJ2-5	TGTGCCAGCACCTTACTGGAGACCCAGTACTTC	CASTLLETQYF
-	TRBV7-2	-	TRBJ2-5	TGTGCCAGCAGCGCCGGGACCCTCGGGACCCAGTACTTC	CASSAGTLGTQYF
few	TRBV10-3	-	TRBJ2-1	TGTGCCATCAGTGAAAGTTTGGCCCTCTCGAATGAGCAGTTCTTC	CAISESLALSNEQFF
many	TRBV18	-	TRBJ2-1	TGTGCCAGCTCACCGTCGGCGGGAAGGAATGAGCAGTTCTTC	CASSPSAGRNEQFF
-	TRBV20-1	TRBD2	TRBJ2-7	TGCAGTGCTAGAGGTAGCGGGAGGTACCACGAGCAGTACTTC	CSARGSGRYHEQYF
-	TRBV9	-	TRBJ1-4	TGTGCCAGCAGCGTAAGCGCCGGGGGTGAAAAACTGTTTTTT	CASSVSAGGEKLFF
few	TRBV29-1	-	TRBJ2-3	TGCAGCGTTTCTCCCAGGGGAAGAGGGACAGATACGCAGTATTTT	CSVSPRGRGTDTQYF
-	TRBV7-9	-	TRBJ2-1	TGTGCCAGCAGCCTGGGGGACGGAGCCTACAATGAGCAGTTCTTC	CASSLGDGAYNEQFF
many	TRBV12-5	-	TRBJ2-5	TGTGCTAGTGGGGTCGGGGGGCCAGAGACCCAGTACTTC	CASGVGGPETQYF
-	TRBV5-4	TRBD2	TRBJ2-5	TGTGCCAGCAGAATCATAGCGGGAGAGACCCAGTACTTC	CASRIIAGETQYF
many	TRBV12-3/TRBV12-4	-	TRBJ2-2	TGTGCCAGCAGTTCCGGGGGCAGGAACACCGGGGAGCTGTTTTTT	CASSSGGRNTGELFF
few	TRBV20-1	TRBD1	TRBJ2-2	TGCAGTGCTCCCGGACAGGCGAACACCGGGGAGCTGTTTTTT	CSAPGQANTGELFF
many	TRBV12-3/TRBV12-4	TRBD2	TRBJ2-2	TGTGCCAGCAGTCCTAGCGGATACACCGGGGAGCTGTTTTTT	CASSPSGYTGELFF
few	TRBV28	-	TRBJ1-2	TGTGCCAGCAGTTTATTCTCCCCAGGGCTTCTCACCTTC	CASSLFSPGLLTF
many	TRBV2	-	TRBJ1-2	TGTGCCAGCAGTGAAGACAGGGTGGATGGCTACACCTTC	CASSEDRVDGYTF
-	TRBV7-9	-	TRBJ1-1	TGTGCCAGCAGCCCCTTGCACAAAGGCACTGAAGCTTTCTTT	CASSPLHKGTEAFF